This T cell receptor (beta chain) was sequenced during a study of blood T cell repertoires in COVID-19. The assay was immunoSEQ multiplex PCR, and TCRdb's table has in-frame clones only and misses some. The data hold hundreds of thousands of clones, with approximately 86% observed a single time. This CDR3 has 12 amino acids. Trimming removed 4 bases at V and 2 bases at J, with 6 bases between. Germline V lookup: CDR1 SEHNR, CDR2 FQNEAQ (reference sequence). The receptor comes from a man in his 60s with acute or convalescent COVID-19. The sequenced material came from peripheral blood. The chain has TRBV7-9 and TRBJ2-7, with no clear D. This CDR3 reads CASSYNTYEQYF. CDR3 DNA: TGTGCCAGCAGCTATAACACCTACGAGCAGTACTTC.